This entry lists 20 T cell receptor beta chains sequenced from one sample in a study of T cells in localized non-small cell lung cancer. Method: immunoSEQ multiplex PCR; TCRdb's copy keeps in-frame clones and lacks some. The table has 72,000 or so clones, less than 90% seen once. Sequenced material: peripheral blood, taken before any cancer treatment. These receptors came from a male donor aged 60 or over with stage III squamous cell lung carcinoma.

The rearrangement joins TRBV6-6 to TRBJ2-3; a possible D gene is TRBD2 (6 bases). CDR1 and CDR2 (germline): MNHNY, SVGAGI (reference sequence). Between the trimmed V and J ends, which lost 6 bases and 4 bases, there was a span of 14 bases. CDR3 size: 14 residues. CDR3 residues: CASSPGGSSDTQYF. The CDR3 DNA follows: TGTGCCAGCAGCCCCGGAGGGTCTTCAGATACGCAGTATTTT.

The chain couples TRBV7-2 to TRBJ1-3; D remains unclear. Germline V gives CDR1 SGHTA, CDR2 FQGNSA. Trimming stripped 5 bases from V and 6 bases from J, with 17 bases between. CDR3 length: 15 amino acids. Here the CDR3 reads CASSPGRNVENTIYF. The CDR3 DNA reads as TGTGCCAGCAGCCCCGGACGAAACGTGGAAAACACCATATATTTT.

This sequence joins TRBV27 and TRBJ2-1, with D perhaps assigned TRBD1 or TRBD2 (5 bases each). Trimming removed 2 bases at V and 0 bases at J, with 8 bases between. In germline, CDR1 is MNHEY, CDR2 SMNVEV (reference sequence). The CDR3 has 15 amino acids. The CDR3 is CASSLRGVSYNEQFF. CDR3 nucleotide sequence: TGTGCCAGCAGTTTACGGGGCGTCTCCTACAATGAGCAGTTCTTC.

The chain recombines TRBV7-9 with TRBJ1-4; D gene uncertain. This CDR3 contains 12 residues. CDR1 is SEHNR and CDR2 is FQNEAQ in the germline V gene (reference sequence). Trimming took off 5 bases at V and 11 bases at J, with 12 bases between the two ends. Here the CDR3 reads CASSLGRPKLFF. CDR3 coding DNA: TGTGCCAGCAGCCTTGGGCGGCCCAAACTGTTTTTT. Full variable domain (rest looked up from reference TRBV7-9 and TRBJ1-4): DTGVSQNPRHKITKRGQNVTFRCDPISEHNRLYWYRQTLGQGPEFLTYFQNEAQLEKSRLLSDRFSAERPKGSFSTLEIQRTEQGDSAMYLCASSLGRPKLFFGSGTQLSVL.

The chain is built from TRBV15 and TRBJ2-1; no clear D. The CDR3 extends over 12 amino acids. V was pared by 6 bases and J by 2 bases, with 5 bases between. Germline lookup yields CDR1 LNHNV and CDR2 YYDKDF (reference sequence). CDR3 protein: CATSTAYNEQFF. Here the CDR3 DNA reads TGTGCCACCAGTACCGCCTACAATGAGCAGTTCTTC.

This clone was detected once. The same CDR3 arises from other DNA sequences in this sample as well. The genes are TRBV5-1 and TRBJ1-2, with D uncertain. The V and J ends lost 0 bases and 2 bases respectively, with 8 bases between them. The germline V gene has CDR1 SGHRS and CDR2 YFSETQ. This CDR3 region has 14 residues. In DNA, the CDR3 is TGCGCCAGCAGCTTGGACGGCAGGAACTATGGCTACACCTTC. It encodes CASSLDGRNYGYTF.

Details on this clone: Different DNA sequences within this sample yield the same CDR3. The rearrangement joins TRBV30 to TRBJ1-5, with 10 positions matching TRBD1. The length of the CDR3 is 14 residues. V dropped 0 bases and J dropped 4; count of bases not matched to a gene: 0. The germline gives CDR1 GTSNPN, CDR2 SVGIG (reference sequence). In nucleotides, the CDR3 is TGTGCCTGGAGTGTGGGACAGGGGAATCAGCCCCAGCATTTT. This gives the protein CAWSVGQGNQPQHF.

The rearrangement joins TRBV19 to TRBJ1-4, with 9 bases matching TRBD1. This CDR3 is 13 amino acids long. Trimming took 8 bases from V and 7 from J; bases not matched to a gene: 5. Germline CDR1 and CDR2: LNHDA and SQIVND (reference sequence). CDR3 region: CASWDRVTEKLFF. As DNA, the CDR3 is TGTGCCAGTTGGGACAGGGTGACTGAAAAACTGTTTTTT.

V and J are TRBV2 and TRBJ1-1; D is unclear. The CDR3 totals 13 residues. Germline V lookup: CDR1 SNHLY, CDR2 FYNNEI. Trimming shortened V by 6 bases and J by 8 bases, and 16 bases separated the two germline ends. The CDR3 DNA reads as TGTGCCAGCAGCGTAGGGCCAAGATTAGAAGCTTTCTTT. It specifies CASSVGPRLEAFF.

The rearrangement joins TRBV5-6 to TRBJ1-5; tentative D call: TRBD1 (5 bases). CDR1 is SGHDT, CDR2 YYEEEE, per germline. V lost 1 base and J 4 bases, leaving 15 bases between the germline ends. This CDR3 region has 16 residues. DNA for the CDR3: TGTGCCAGCAGCTTGTTGGGGGGTCCCGCAAATCAGCCCCAGCATTTT. Its translation is CASSLLGGPANQPQHF.

This chain uses TRBV5-6 with TRBJ2-3; D remains ambiguous. This CDR3 has 18 residues. Trimming left V 4 bases short and J 2 bases short, with 23 bases between. The germline V gene encodes CDR1 SGHDT and CDR2 YYEEEE. CDR3 residues: CASSHPTELGSYTDTQYF. CDR3 in DNA: TGTGCCAGCAGCCACCCTACCGAACTGGGCTCTTACACAGATACGCAGTATTTT. The whole variable domain, filled in from reference TRBV5-6 and TRBJ2-3, reads DAGVTQSPTHLIKTRGQQVTLRCSPKSGHDTVSWYQQALGQGPQFIFQYYEEEERQRGNFPDRFSGHQFPNYSSELNVNALLLGDSALYLCASSHPTELGSYTDTQYFGPGTRLTVL.

The gene calls are TRBV10-1 and TRBJ2-3, with D possibly called TRBD1 or TRBD2 (5 bases each). The length of the CDR3 is 12 residues. Trimming left V 2 bases short and J 8 bases short, with 8 bases between. The germline V gene has CDR1 WNHNN and CDR2 SYGVQD (reference sequence). The CDR3 sequence: CASSEGTGTQYF. The DNA of the CDR3 is TGCGCCAGCAGTGAGGGGACGGGTACGCAGTATTTT.

The rearrangement uses TRBV5-4 and TRBJ1-1, with a weak D call TRBD1 (6 bases). CDR3 length equals 16 residues. From germline, CDR1 is SGHNT and CDR2 YYREEE (reference sequence). V lost 0 bases and J lost 3, with 15 bases in between. Here the CDR3 DNA reads TGTGCCAGCAGCTTGGCGCGTAGGGGGGCGGACACTGAAGCTTTCTTT. Protein: CASSLARRGADTEAFF.

The V gene is TRBV7-2, the J gene TRBJ2-5, with D unclear. The CDR3 has 12 amino acids. The ends were cut back, 4 bases at V and 13 bases at J, with 16 bases in the middle. The V gene's germline CDR1 is SGHTA and CDR2 FQGNSA. The CDR3 region is CASSSSSTPWYF. The CDR3, as DNA: TGTGCCAGCAGCTCCTCTAGTACCCCATGGTACTTC.

The V and J genes are TRBV5-6 and TRBJ2-1; a weak D match, TRBD2 (5 bases). V lost 4 bases and J 4 bases, leaving 12 bases between the germline ends. Germline V lookup: CDR1 SGHDT, CDR2 YYEEEE. The CDR3 spans 14 residues. CDR3 in DNA: TGTGCCAGCAGCCCCGGGGTAACTTACAATGAGCAGTTCTTC. Protein product: CASSPGVTYNEQFF.

Points on this clone: Germline is not matched at one junction end, which may reflect a read error. The chain combines TRBV27 with TRBJ1-6; no clear D gene. Looked up from germline, CDR1 is MNHEY and CDR2 is SMNVEV (reference sequence). CDR3 size: 14 residues. CDR3 protein: CASSFGSHNSPLHF. CDR3 DNA sequence: TGTGCCAGCAGTTTCGGCTCCCATAATTCACCCCTCCACTTT.

The V and J genes are TRBV4-1 and TRBJ1-3, with D possibly matching TRBD1 (5 bases). The germline V and J ends were trimmed by 0 bases and 0 bases, with 15 bases remaining between them. Germline V gene data show CDR1 as MGHRA and CDR2 as YSYEKL. The CDR3 covers 18 residues. For the CDR3, the DNA is TGCGCCAGCAGCCAAGATGCGGGGGACTCAAGCTCTGGAAACACCATATATTTT. Translated: CASSQDAGDSSSGNTIYF.

The chain joins TRBV11-3 to TRBJ1-5; no clear D. Germline V gene data show CDR1 as SGHNT and CDR2 as YENEEA. Between the trimmed V and J ends, which lost 8 bases and 1 base, there was a span of 9 bases. There are 13 residues in the CDR3. The CDR3 nucleotides read TGTGCCAGCTGGGTGGGAAGCAATCAGCCCCAGCATTTT. It encodes CASWVGSNQPQHF.

The chain uses TRBV4-1 and TRBJ1-1; 9 bases map to TRBD1. Germline lookup yields CDR1 MGHRA and CDR2 YSYEKL. The CDR3 has 16 residues. V dropped 4 bases and J dropped 1; count of bases not matched to a gene: 7. This chain's CDR3 is CASSRGTGGRNTEAFF. In DNA form, the CDR3 reads TGCGCCAGCAGCCGAGGAACAGGGGGCAGGAACACTGAAGCTTTCTTT.

This rearrangement joins TRBV11-2 to TRBJ2-2; TRBD1 matches at 11 bases. The CDR3 extends over 17 amino acids. V dropped 3 bases and J dropped 8; count of bases not matched to a gene: 11. Germline CDR1 and CDR2: SGHAT and FQNNGV. The CDR3 DNA reads as TGTGCCAGCAGCTTTCGGACAGGGGGCGCCCCGGCTGGGGAGCTGTTTTTT. Protein: CASSFRTGGAPAGELFF.